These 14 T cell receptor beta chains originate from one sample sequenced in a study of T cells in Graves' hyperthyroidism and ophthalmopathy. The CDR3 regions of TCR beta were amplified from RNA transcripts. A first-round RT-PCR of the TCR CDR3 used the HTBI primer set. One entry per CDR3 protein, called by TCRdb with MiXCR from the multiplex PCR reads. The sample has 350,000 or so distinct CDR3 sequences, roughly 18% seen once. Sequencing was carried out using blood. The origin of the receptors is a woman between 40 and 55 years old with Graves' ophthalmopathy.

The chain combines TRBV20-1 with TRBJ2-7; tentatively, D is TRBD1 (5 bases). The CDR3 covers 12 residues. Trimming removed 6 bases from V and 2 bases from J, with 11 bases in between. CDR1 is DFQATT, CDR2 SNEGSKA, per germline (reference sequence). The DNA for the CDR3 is TGCAGTGCCCCCGACAGTACCTACGAGCAGTACTTC. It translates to CSAPDSTYEQYF.

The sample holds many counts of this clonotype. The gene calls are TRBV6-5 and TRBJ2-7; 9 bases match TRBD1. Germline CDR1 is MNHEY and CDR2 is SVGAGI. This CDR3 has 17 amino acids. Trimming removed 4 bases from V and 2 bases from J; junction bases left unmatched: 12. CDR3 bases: TGTGCCAGCAGTTCCGGGACAGGGCTATGGGTTACCTACGAGCAGTACTTC. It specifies CASSSGTGLWVTYEQYF.

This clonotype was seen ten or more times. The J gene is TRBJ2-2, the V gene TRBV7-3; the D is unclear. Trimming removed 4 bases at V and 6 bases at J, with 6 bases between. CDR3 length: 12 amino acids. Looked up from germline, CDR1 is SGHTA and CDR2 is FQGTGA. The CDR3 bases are TGTGCCAGCAGCTCGAGCTCCGGGGAGCTGTTTTTT. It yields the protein CASSSSSGELFF.

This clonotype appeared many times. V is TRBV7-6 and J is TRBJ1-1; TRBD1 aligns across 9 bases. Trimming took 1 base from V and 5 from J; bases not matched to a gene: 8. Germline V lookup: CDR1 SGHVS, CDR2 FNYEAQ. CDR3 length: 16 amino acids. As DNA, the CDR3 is TGTGCCAGCAGCTTAGGTTACAGGGGGCGCGGGACTGAAGCTTTCTTT. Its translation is CASSLGYRGRGTEAFF.

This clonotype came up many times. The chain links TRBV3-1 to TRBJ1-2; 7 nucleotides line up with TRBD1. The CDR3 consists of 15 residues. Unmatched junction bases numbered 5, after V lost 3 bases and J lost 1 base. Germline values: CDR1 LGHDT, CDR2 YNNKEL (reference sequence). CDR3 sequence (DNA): TGTGCCAGCAGCCACAGGGACAGCTTTAACTATGGCTACACCTTC. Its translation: CASSHRDSFNYGYTF.

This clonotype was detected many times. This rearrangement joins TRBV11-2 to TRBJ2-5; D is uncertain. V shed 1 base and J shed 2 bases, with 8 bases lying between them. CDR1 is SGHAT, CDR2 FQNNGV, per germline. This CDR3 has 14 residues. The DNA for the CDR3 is TGTGCCAGCAGCTTAGGGGCCGAACAAGAGACCCAGTACTTC. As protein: CASSLGAEQETQYF.

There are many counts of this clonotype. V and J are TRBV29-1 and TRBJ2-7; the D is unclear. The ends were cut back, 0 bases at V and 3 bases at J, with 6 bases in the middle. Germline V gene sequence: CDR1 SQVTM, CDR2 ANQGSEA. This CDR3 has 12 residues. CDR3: CSVEDSDYEQYF. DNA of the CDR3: TGCAGCGTTGAAGACTCCGACTACGAGCAGTACTTC.

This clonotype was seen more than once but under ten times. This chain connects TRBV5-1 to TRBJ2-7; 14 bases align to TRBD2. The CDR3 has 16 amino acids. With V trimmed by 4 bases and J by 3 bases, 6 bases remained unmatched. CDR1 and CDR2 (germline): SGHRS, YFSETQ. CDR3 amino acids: CASSPGLAGVFYEQYF. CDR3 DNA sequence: TGCGCCAGCAGCCCGGGACTAGCGGGAGTTTTCTACGAGCAGTACTTC.

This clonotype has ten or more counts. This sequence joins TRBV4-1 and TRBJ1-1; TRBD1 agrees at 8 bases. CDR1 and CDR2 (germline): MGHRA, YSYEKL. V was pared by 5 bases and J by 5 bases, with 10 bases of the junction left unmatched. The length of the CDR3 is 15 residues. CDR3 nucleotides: TGCGCCAGCAGCACCCGGACAGGGTATGAGACTGAAGCTTTCTTT. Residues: CASSTRTGYETEAFF.

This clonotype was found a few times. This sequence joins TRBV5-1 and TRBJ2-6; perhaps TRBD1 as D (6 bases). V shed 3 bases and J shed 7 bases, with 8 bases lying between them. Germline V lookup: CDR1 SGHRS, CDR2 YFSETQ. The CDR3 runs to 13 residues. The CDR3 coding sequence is TGCGCCAGCAGCTGGGACACAGCCAACGTCCTGACTTTC. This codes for CASSWDTANVLTF.

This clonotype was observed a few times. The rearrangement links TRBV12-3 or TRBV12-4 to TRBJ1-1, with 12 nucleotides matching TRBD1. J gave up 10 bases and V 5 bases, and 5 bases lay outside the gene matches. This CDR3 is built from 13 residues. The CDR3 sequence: CASSDRDRGRAFF. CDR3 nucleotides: TGTGCCAGCAGTGACCGGGACAGGGGGCGAGCTTTCTTT.

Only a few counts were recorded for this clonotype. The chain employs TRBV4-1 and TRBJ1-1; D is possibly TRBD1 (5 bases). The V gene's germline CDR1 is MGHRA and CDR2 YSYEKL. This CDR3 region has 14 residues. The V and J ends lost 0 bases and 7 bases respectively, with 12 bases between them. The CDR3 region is CASSQETVGLEAFF. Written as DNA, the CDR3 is TGCGCCAGCAGCCAAGAGACAGTGGGCCTTGAAGCTTTCTTT.

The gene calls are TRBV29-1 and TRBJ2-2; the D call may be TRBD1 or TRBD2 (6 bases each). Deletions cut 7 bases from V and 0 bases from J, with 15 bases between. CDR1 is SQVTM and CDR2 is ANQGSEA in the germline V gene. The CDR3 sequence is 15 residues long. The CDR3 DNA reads TGCAGCGCCCGGGGGCTAGCCTCGAACACCGGGGAGCTGTTTTTT. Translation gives CSARGLASNTGELFF.

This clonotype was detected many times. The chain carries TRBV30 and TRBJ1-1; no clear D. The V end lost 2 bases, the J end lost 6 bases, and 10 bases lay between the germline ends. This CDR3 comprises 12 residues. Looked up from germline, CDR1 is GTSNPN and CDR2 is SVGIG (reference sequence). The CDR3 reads CAWSRGSPEAFF. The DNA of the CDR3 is TGTGCCTGGAGTCGCGGGAGTCCTGAAGCTTTCTTT. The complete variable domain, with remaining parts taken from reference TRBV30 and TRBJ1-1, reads SQTIHQWPATLVQPVGSPLSLECTVEGTSNPNLYWYRQAAGRGLQLLFYSVGIGQISSEVPQNLSASRPQDRQFILSSKKLLLSDSGFYLCAWSRGSPEAFFGQGTRLTVV.